Below are 27 T cell receptor beta chains sequenced from a single sample in a study of shared clonotypes between healthy human individuals. This table comes from immunoSEQ multiplex PCR, and its TCRdb copy is limited to in-frame clones, with some not included. The table lists approximately 1,500,000 clones, 98% of them singletons. The material sequenced was naive CD4+ T cells sorted from blood. Regarding subset: CD45RA+ positively selected. The origin of the receptors is a man aged 30 to 39 in good health.

V and J are TRBV28 and TRBJ1-3, with TRBD1 matching over 10 bases. Germline assignment: CDR1 MDHEN and CDR2 SYDVKM. V lost 6 bases and J lost 4; bases outside the gene matches: 6. The CDR3 covers 15 residues. CDR3: CASRMTGGIGNTIYF. The CDR3 DNA is TGTGCCAGCAGAATGACAGGGGGCATAGGAAACACCATATATTTT.

The V and J genes are TRBV6-4 and TRBJ2-1; 9 bases match TRBD1. Losses at the gene ends were 6 bases for V and 6 bases for J; bases not matched to a gene: 3. The CDR3 loop spans 13 amino acids. Germline CDR1 and CDR2: MRHNA and SNTAGT. The CDR3 region has the DNA TGTGCCAGCAGACAGACAGGGGGCAATGAGCAGTTCTTC. Its translation is CASRQTGGNEQFF.

This clone was picked up one time. This chain links TRBV28 with TRBJ2-1; 8 positions match TRBD1. V lost 4 bases to trimming and J lost 2 bases; unmatched junction nucleotides: 1. Per the germline V gene, CDR1 is MDHEN and CDR2 is SYDVKM. CDR3 length equals 14 residues. CDR3 in amino acids: CASSYRGTYNEQFF. CDR3 coding DNA: TGTGCCAGCAGTTACAGGGGGACCTACAATGAGCAGTTCTTC. The full variable domain, completed using reference TRBV28 and TRBJ2-1, is DVKVTQSSRYLVKRTGEKVFLECVQDMDHENMFWYRQDPGLGLRLIYFSYDVKMKEKGDIPEGYSVSREKKERFSLILESASTNQTSMYLCASSYRGTYNEQFFGPGTRLTVL.

The rearrangement links TRBV10-3 to TRBJ2-1; D is unresolved. The CDR3 contains 15 residues. Germline V lookup: CDR1 ENHRY, CDR2 SYGVKD. Deletions cut 3 bases from V and 7 bases from J, with 16 bases between. CDR3 sequence reads: CAISDSSRTTNEQFF. CDR3 nucleotides: TGTGCCATCAGTGACAGCTCGAGGACGACGAATGAGCAGTTCTTC.

The J gene is TRBJ1-5, the V gene TRBV30; possible D gene TRBD1, 5 bases. With 1 base removed from V and 5 bases from J, the gap between germline ends came to 12 bases. Germline CDR1 and CDR2: GTSNPN and SVGIG (reference sequence). This CDR3 is 14 amino acids long. The CDR3 nucleotides read TGTGCCTGGAGTGCAGACAGTTTGGATCAGCCCCAGCATTTT. Protein sequence: CAWSADSLDQPQHF.

The chain has TRBV5-1 and TRBJ1-1; perhaps TRBD1 as D (5 bases). This CDR3 is built from 16 residues. Trimming pared 2 bases from V and 1 base from J, leaving 15 bases between. Germline CDR1 SGHRS, CDR2 YFSETQ. CDR3 protein: CASSFAGDLPNTEAFF. CDR3 sequence (DNA): TGCGCCAGCAGCTTCGCGGGGGACCTCCCGAACACTGAAGCTTTCTTT.

The chain recombines TRBV5-1 with TRBJ1-2; D not resolved. Between the trimmed V and J ends, which lost 1 base and 0 bases, there was a span of 10 bases. This CDR3 is built from 15 residues. Per the germline V gene, CDR1 is SGHRS and CDR2 is YFSETQ. The CDR3 coding sequence is TGCGCCAGCAGCTTGAGCGTCAGCTCTAACTATGGCTACACCTTC. It yields the protein CASSLSVSSNYGYTF.

The rearrangement links TRBV5-1 to TRBJ2-2; 10 bases match TRBD2. This CDR3 contains 17 residues. The V segment lost 0 bases and the J segment 6 bases; nucleotides outside the gene matches: 8. Germline assignment: CDR1 SGHRS and CDR2 YFSETQ. The CDR3 sequence: CASSLVPSGRASGELFF. The CDR3 coding sequence is TGCGCCAGCAGCTTGGTACCCAGCGGGAGGGCCTCCGGGGAGCTGTTTTTT.

V usage is TRBV28 and J usage is TRBJ2-2, with unresolved D. There are 14 residues in the CDR3. CDR1 MDHEN and CDR2 SYDVKM come from the germline V gene. V lost 4 bases and J lost 8, with 14 bases in between. CDR3: CASSSLRPGGELFF. CDR3 nucleotides: TGTGCCAGCAGTTCCCTACGGCCAGGAGGGGAGCTGTTTTTT.

The chain recombines TRBV7-2 with TRBJ2-3; unclear D gene. Germline values: CDR1 SGHTA, CDR2 FQGNSA. The V end was cut by 7 bases, the J end by 6 bases, with 8 bases between. The CDR3 is made up of 11 amino acids. Here the CDR3 DNA reads TGTGCCAGCACAATCAGGGATACGCAGTATTTT. Residues: CASTIRDTQYF.

The gene calls are TRBV7-2 and TRBJ2-1, with D possibly TRBD1 on 6 matching bases. CDR3 length: 15 amino acids. V lost 0 bases to trimming and J lost 6 bases, with 12 bases between them. Germline CDR1 SGHTA, CDR2 FQGNSA. The CDR3 spells CASSLAGRQVNEQFF. The DNA of the CDR3 is TGTGCCAGCAGCTTAGCAGGGAGACAGGTCAATGAGCAGTTCTTC. The complete variable domain, with remaining parts taken from reference TRBV7-2 and TRBJ2-1, reads GAGVSQSPSNKVTEKGKDVELRCDPISGHTALYWYRQSLGQGLEFLIYFQGNSAPDKSGLPSDRFSAERTGGSVSTLTIQRTQQEDSAVYLCASSLAGRQVNEQFFGPGTRLTVL.

The chain joins TRBV19 to TRBJ1-5; D call uncertain. Germline assignment: CDR1 LNHDA and CDR2 SQIVND (reference sequence). Trimming stripped 10 bases from V and 5 bases from J, with 6 bases between. The CDR3 covers 10 residues. CDR3 bases: TGTGCCATCCTGTATCAGCCCCAGCATTTT. The encoded protein is CAILYQPQHF.

CDR3 residues: CASSLILSGNTIYF. DNA of the CDR3: TGTGCCAGCAGTTTAATCCTCTCTGGAAACACCATATATTTT. This chain joins TRBV7-9 and TRBJ1-3, with D unresolved. This CDR3 is 14 amino acids long. V was pared by 6 bases and J by 0 bases, with 9 bases between. Germline CDR1 reads SEHNR; CDR2 reads FQNEAQ (reference sequence). Variable domain in full (rest from reference TRBV7-9 and TRBJ1-3): DTGVSQNPRHKITKRGQNVTFRCDPISEHNRLYWYRQTLGQGPEFLTYFQNEAQLEKSRLLSDRFSAERPKGSFSTLEIQRTEQGDSAMYLCASSLILSGNTIYFGEGSWLTVV.

This chain uses TRBV18 with TRBJ1-5; D is ambiguous. The CDR3 sequence is 14 residues long. Germline V lookup: CDR1 KGHSH, CDR2 LQKENI. The V end was cut by 4 bases, the J end by 1 base, with 8 bases between. In DNA, the CDR3 is TGTGCCAGCTCACGGTGGGAGAGCAATCAGCCCCAGCATTTT. Amino acid sequence: CASSRWESNQPQHF.

The rearrangement joins TRBV27 to TRBJ1-5, with 7 bases identical to TRBD1. This CDR3 contains 16 residues. CDR1 and CDR2 (germline): MNHEY, SMNVEV (reference sequence). The junction had 4 bases not matched to a gene; V was cut back by 1 base and J by 1 base. CDR3: CASSLFGQESNQPQHF. The CDR3 DNA sequence: TGTGCCAGCAGTTTATTCGGACAGGAAAGCAATCAGCCCCAGCATTTT.

The V and J genes are TRBV30 and TRBJ2-3; 10 nucleotides agree with TRBD1. V was pared by 5 bases and J by 0 bases, with 11 bases of the junction left unmatched. Germline V lookup: CDR1 GTSNPN, CDR2 SVGIG (reference sequence). The CDR3 spans 17 residues. The CDR3 bases are TGTGCCTGGGGGACAGGGGTAGGCGGAACTAGCACAGATACGCAGTATTTT. Translation: CAWGTGVGGTSTDTQYF.

The chain couples TRBV7-9 to TRBJ1-4; 7 nucleotides match TRBD1. Germline CDR1 reads SEHNR; CDR2 reads FQNEAQ (reference sequence). This CDR3 has 15 residues. Germline trimming cut 3 bases from V and 7 bases from J; bases unmatched to any gene: 8. This CDR3 is CASSFTGESAEKLFF. Written as DNA, the CDR3 is TGTGCCAGCAGCTTTACAGGGGAATCGGCTGAAAAACTGTTTTTT.

The J gene is TRBJ2-3, the V gene TRBV7-6, with D hard to call. Per the germline V gene, CDR1 is SGHVS and CDR2 is FNYEAQ. Trimming shortened V by 4 bases and J by 3 bases, and 8 bases separated the two germline ends. The CDR3 runs 13 residues. Written as DNA, the CDR3 is TGTGCCAGCAGCTCCCGGTTAACAGATACGCAGTATTTT. Amino acid sequence: CASSSRLTDTQYF. The whole variable domain, remainder taken from reference TRBV7-6 and TRBJ2-3, is GAGVSQSPRYKVTKRGQDVALRCDPISGHVSLYWYRQALGQGPEFLTYFNYEAQQDKSGLPNDRFSAERPEGSISTLTIQRTEQRDSAMYRCASSSRLTDTQYFGPGTRLTVL.

The chain has TRBV6-6 and TRBJ2-5; 8 bases fit TRBD1. The CDR3 has 15 residues. Germline V lookup: CDR1 MNHNY, CDR2 SVGAGI (reference sequence). Trimming cost V 5 bases and J 1 base; bases outside gene matches: 6. The CDR3 region is CASSPPGTGQETQYF. The CDR3, as DNA: TGTGCCAGCAGTCCCCCCGGGACAGGCCAAGAGACCCAGTACTTC.

This chain joins TRBV9 and TRBJ2-2; unclear D gene. The CDR3 length is 14 residues. Per the germline V gene, CDR1 is SGDLS and CDR2 is YYNGEE. V dropped 2 bases and J dropped 8 bases, with 13 bases sitting between them. This CDR3 is CASSVRTGAGELFF. The CDR3 bases are TGTGCCAGCAGCGTGAGGACCGGCGCGGGGGAGCTGTTTTTT.

The rearrangement joins TRBV11-2 to TRBJ1-1; D gene unclear. The CDR3 is 15 residues long. Germline CDR1 reads SGHAT; CDR2 reads FQNNGV. V lost 2 bases to trimming and J lost 5 bases, with 15 bases between them. The CDR3 here is CASSLIDPLLTEAFF. The CDR3 DNA reads TGTGCCAGCAGCTTAATAGACCCCCTTTTGACTGAAGCTTTCTTT.

The CDR3 loop is CASSSSTGYQETQYF. The CDR3 DNA reads as TGTGCCAGCAGTTCCTCGACAGGGTACCAAGAGACCCAGTACTTC. This chain connects TRBV27 to TRBJ2-5; 7 positions agree with TRBD1. The germline V gene has CDR1 MNHEY and CDR2 SMNVEV (reference sequence). Losses at the gene ends were 4 bases for V and 0 bases for J; bases not matched to a gene: 5. The CDR3 consists of 15 residues.

This rearrangement joins TRBV11-2 to TRBJ1-2; tentatively, D is TRBD1 (5 bases). Trimming stripped 6 bases from V and 5 bases from J, with 13 bases between. From germline, CDR1 is SGHAT and CDR2 FQNNGV. CDR3 length equals 13 residues. DNA for the CDR3: TGTGCCAGCAGTCAGGACGGGGCATATGGCTACACCTTC. Translating it yields CASSQDGAYGYTF. Variable domain in full (rest from reference TRBV11-2 and TRBJ1-2): EAGVAQSPRYKIIEKRQSVAFWCNPISGHATLYWYQQILGQGPKLLIQFQNNGVVDDSQLPKDRFSAERLKGVDSTLKIQPAKLEDSAVYLCASSQDGAYGYTFGSGTRLTVV.

The J gene is TRBJ1-4, the V gene TRBV5-4, with 9 bases lining up with TRBD1. The CDR3 is 16 residues long. Trimming removed 4 bases from V and 7 bases from J; junction bases left unmatched: 11. CDR1 is SGHNT, CDR2 YYREEE, per germline (reference sequence). The CDR3 DNA reads as TGTGCCAGCAGCCTACCCGGGTCACAGGGGGCTGAAAAACTGTTTTTT. Translation gives CASSLPGSQGAEKLFF. The whole variable domain, filled in from reference TRBV5-4 and TRBJ1-4, reads ETGVTQSPTHLIKTRGQQVTLRCSSQSGHNTVSWYQQALGQGPQFIFQYYREEENGRGNFPPRFSGLQFPNYSSELNVNALELDDSALYLCASSLPGSQGAEKLFFGSGTQLSVL.

The rearrangement joins TRBV18 to TRBJ2-3; a weak D match, TRBD2 (5 bases). This CDR3 region has 18 residues. V was clipped by 3 bases and J by 0 bases, with 19 bases between them. Germline V lookup: CDR1 KGHSH, CDR2 LQKENI. The chain's CDR3 is CASSPLSGALLSTDTQYF. CDR3 coding DNA: TGTGCCAGCTCACCCTTGAGCGGCGCCCTTTTGAGCACAGATACGCAGTATTTT.

The CDR3 coding sequence is TGTGCCAGCAAGAATAGCGGTATTCAGTACTTC. Translated, it gives CASKNSGIQYF. The rearrangement joins TRBV28 to TRBJ2-4, with a tentative D call TRBD2 (6 bases). The germline V gene has CDR1 MDHEN and CDR2 SYDVKM. V lost 7 bases and J 10 bases, leaving 11 bases between the germline ends. The CDR3 is 11 residues long.

This chain links TRBV5-6 with TRBJ2-3; TRBD2 agrees at 12 bases. The CDR3 consists of 17 residues. In germline, CDR1 is SGHDT, CDR2 YYEEEE. V lost 4 bases to trimming and J lost 2 bases; unmatched junction nucleotides: 8. CDR3 sequence (DNA): TGTGCCAGCAGCCCGACCGGGACTAGCGGGCACACAGATACGCAGTATTTT. As protein: CASSPTGTSGHTDTQYF.